These T cell receptor beta chains were read from a single sample in a study of T cell responses to AZD1222 COVID-19 vaccine. Generated by immunoSEQ multiplex PCR, the TCRdb table keeps only in-frame clones and is missing some. This table has 140,000 or so clones, 85% to 95% appearing once. Sequences were derived from peripheral blood, sampled after recovery from COVID-19. The receptors were sampled from an adult who had recovered from COVID-19. The conserved cysteine and the conserved F or W are not part of the CDR3 here. A D gene is named only where the DNA matches it firmly.

D: TRBD1
J: TRBJ1-4
V: TRBV5-1
CDR3: ASSSGTGRTATNEKLF

D: -
J: TRBJ1-2
V: TRBV5-6
CDR3: ASSLGRRHGYT

D: -
J: TRBJ2-1
V: TRBV5-5
CDR3: ASSFRGPYNEQF

D: TRBD1
J: TRBJ2-7
V: TRBV5-6
CDR3: ASSRDRGISYEQY

D: -
J: TRBJ2-1
V: TRBV27
CDR3: ASSLSHRNNEQF

D: TRBD2
J: TRBJ2-1
V: TRBV5-6
CDR3: ASSLASGSPTYEQF

D: -
J: TRBJ1-1
V: TRBV10-3
CDR3: ATMDGNTEAF

D: -
J: TRBJ1-1
V: TRBV13
CDR3: ASSLSEGTEAF

D: TRBD2
J: TRBJ2-1
V: TRBV19
CDR3: ASSPAGLAVNEQF

D: -
J: TRBJ2-7
V: TRBV28
CDR3: ASSLRGVGYEQY

D: -
J: TRBJ2-1
V: TRBV15
CDR3: ATRTGDYSKYNEQF

D: -
J: TRBJ1-5
V: TRBV7-8
CDR3: ASSLERASTRQPQH

D: -
J: TRBJ1-1
V: TRBV7-9
CDR3: ASSLVRGAQTEAF

D: -
J: TRBJ1-5
V: TRBV5-8
CDR3: ASSPFRDLSNQPQH

D: TRBD2
J: TRBJ2-1
V: TRBV6-1
CDR3: ASSETSGSSHEQF

D: TRBD1
J: TRBJ1-5
V: TRBV4-1
CDR3: ASSQTTGGQPQH

D: -
J: TRBJ1-1
V: TRBV28
CDR3: ASSLPTEAF

D: TRBD1
J: TRBJ2-6
V: TRBV11-3
CDR3: ASSLGQDPGANVLT

D: TRBD2
J: TRBJ2-5
V: TRBV10-3
CDR3: AINAGDQETQY

D: -
J: TRBJ2-6
V: TRBV14
CDR3: ASSPGSSGANVLT

D: TRBD1
J: TRBJ2-7
V: TRBV5-1
CDR3: ASSLQPGQGFYEQY

D: TRBD2
J: TRBJ2-7
V: TRBV2
CDR3: ASSGLAGVVAPYEQY